This T cell receptor beta chain appears in the sequencing data of a study of blood T cell repertoires in COVID-19. Study details: Samples of COVID-19 (acute and convalescent) were obtained from the United States, Italy and Spain.

The method was immunoSEQ multiplex PCR; TCRdb's version includes in-frame clones alone and lacks a portion of them. The sample yields fewer than 350,000 clones, about 89% seen once. The trim removed 2 bases at V and 3 bases at J, leaving 3 bases unmatched. CDR1 SGHNT and CDR2 YYREEE come from the germline V gene (reference sequence). There are 15 residues in the CDR3. Sequencing was performed on peripheral blood. The receptor's source is a man in his forties with acute or convalescent COVID-19. The chain has TRBV5-4 and TRBJ2-3; 10 bases align to TRBD1. The CDR3 DNA reads TGTGCCAGCAGCTTTCGACAGGGGGCTACAGATACGCAGTATTTT. Protein: CASSFRQGATDTQYF. Filled out from reference TRBV5-4 and TRBJ2-3, the complete variable domain reads ETGVTQSPTHLIKTRGQQVTLRCSSQSGHNTVSWYQQALGQGPQFIFQYYREEENGRGNFPPRFSGLQFPNYSSELNVNALELDDSALYLCASSFRQGATDTQYFGPGTRLTVL.